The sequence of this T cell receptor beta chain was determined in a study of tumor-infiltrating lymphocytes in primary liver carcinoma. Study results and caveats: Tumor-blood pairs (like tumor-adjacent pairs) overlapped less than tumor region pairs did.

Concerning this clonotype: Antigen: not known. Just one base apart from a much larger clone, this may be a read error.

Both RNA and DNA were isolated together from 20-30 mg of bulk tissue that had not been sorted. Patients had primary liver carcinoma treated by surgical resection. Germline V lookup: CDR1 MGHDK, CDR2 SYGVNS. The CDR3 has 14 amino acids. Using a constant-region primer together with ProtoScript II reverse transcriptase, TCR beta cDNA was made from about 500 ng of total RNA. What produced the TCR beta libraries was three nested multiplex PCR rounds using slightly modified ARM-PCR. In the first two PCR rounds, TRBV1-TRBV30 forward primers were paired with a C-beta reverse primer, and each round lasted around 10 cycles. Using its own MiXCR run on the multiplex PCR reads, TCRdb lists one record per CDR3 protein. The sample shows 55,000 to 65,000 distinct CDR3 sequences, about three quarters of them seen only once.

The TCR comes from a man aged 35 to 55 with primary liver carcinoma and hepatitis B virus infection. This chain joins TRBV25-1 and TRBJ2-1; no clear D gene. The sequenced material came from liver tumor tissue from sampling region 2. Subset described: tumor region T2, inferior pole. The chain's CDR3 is CASGETSAYDEQFF. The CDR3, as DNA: TGTGCCAGCGGTGAGACCAGCGCTTACGATGAGCAGTTCTTC. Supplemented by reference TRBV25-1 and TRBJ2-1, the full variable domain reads EADIYQTPRYLVIGTGKKITLECSQTMGHDKMYWYQQDPGMELHLIHYSYGVNSTEKGDLSSESTVSRIRTEHFPLTLESARPSHTSQYLCASGETSAYDEQFFGPGTRLTVL.